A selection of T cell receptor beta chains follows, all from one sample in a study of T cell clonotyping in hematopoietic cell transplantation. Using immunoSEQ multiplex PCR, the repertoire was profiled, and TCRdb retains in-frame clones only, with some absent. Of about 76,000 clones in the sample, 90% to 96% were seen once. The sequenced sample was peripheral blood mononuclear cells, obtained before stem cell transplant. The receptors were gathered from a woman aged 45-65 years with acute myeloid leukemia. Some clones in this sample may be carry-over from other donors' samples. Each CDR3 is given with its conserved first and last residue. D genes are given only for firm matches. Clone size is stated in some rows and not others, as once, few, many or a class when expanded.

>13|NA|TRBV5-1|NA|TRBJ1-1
TGCGCCAGCAGCTTGGCGTATAACACTGAAGCTTTCTTT
CASSLAYNTEAFF
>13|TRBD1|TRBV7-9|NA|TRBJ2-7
TGTGCCAGCAGCTTAACAGGGGGCTACGAGCAGTACTTC
CASSLTGGYEQYF
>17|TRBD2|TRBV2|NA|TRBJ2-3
TGTGCCAGCAGTGACCCGGGACTAGCGGGCAGAACAGATACGCAGTATTTT
CASSDPGLAGRTDTQYF
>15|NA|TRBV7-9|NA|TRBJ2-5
TGTGCCAGCAGCGAGGGGGACTGGGACGAAGAGACCCAGTACTTC
CASSEGDWDEETQYF
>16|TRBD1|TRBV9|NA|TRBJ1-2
TGTGCCAGCAGCGTAGCGGGGACAGCGAAGAACTATGGCTACACCTTC
CASSVAGTAKNYGYTF
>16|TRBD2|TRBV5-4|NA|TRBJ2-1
TGTGCCAGCGGAAGGACTAGCGGGAGTTCCCACAATGAGCAGTTCTTC
CASGRTSGSSHNEQFF
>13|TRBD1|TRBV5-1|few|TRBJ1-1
TGCGCCAGCGCCCCGGGACAGCGTACTGAAGCTTTCTTT
CASAPGQRTEAFF
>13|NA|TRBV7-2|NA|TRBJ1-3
TGTGCCAGCAGCTCGCCCCGGGGGCAGGCCATATATTTT
CASSSPRGQAIYF
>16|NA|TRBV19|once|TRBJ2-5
TGTGCCAGTAGTAACCGGGCCCACGTAGACCAAGAGACCCAGTACTTC
CASSNRAHVDQETQYF
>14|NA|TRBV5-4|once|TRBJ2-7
TGTGCCAGCAGCCCCCCCCTCTCTGTCTCCGAGCAGTACTTC
CASSPPLSVSEQYF
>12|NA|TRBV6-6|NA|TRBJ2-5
TGTGCCAGCAGCCCGACAGAAGAGACCCAGTACTTC
CASSPTEETQYF
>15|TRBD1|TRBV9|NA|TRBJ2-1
TGTGCCAGCAGCTCCCGAGCTGGGACAGGGAATGAGCAGTTCTTC
CASSSRAGTGNEQFF
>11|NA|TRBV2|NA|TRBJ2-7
TGTGCCAGCAGTGACGGGGGCGAGCAGTACTTC
CASSDGGEQYF
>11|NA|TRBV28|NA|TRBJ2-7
TGTGCCAGCAGTTTCTCCTACGAGCAGTACTTC
CASSFSYEQYF
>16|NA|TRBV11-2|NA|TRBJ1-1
TGTGCCAGCAGCTCAGATGGGCAGGGAGCGAACACTGAAGCTTTCTTT
CASSSDGQGANTEAFF